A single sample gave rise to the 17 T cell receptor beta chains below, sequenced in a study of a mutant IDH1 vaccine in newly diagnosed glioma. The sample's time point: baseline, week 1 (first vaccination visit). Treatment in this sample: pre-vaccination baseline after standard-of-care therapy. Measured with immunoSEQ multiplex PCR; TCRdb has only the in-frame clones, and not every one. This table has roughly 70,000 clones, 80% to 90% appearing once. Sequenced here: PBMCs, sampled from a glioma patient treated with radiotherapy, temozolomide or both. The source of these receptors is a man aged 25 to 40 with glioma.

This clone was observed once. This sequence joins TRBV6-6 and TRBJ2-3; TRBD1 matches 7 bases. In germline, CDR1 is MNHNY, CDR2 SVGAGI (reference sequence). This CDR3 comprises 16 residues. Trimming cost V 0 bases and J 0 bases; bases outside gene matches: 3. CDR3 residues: CASSYSGQRSTDTQYF. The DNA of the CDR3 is TGTGCCAGCAGTTACTCGGGACAGAGAAGCACAGATACGCAGTATTTT.

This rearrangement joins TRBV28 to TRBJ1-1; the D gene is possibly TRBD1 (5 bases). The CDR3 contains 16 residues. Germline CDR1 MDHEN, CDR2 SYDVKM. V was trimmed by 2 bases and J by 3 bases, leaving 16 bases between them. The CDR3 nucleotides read TGTGCCAGCAGTTTAGGGGCCAGGACCCGGGACACTGAAGCTTTCTTT. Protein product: CASSLGARTRDTEAFF. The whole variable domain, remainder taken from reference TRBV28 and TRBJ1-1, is DVKVTQSSRYLVKRTGEKVFLECVQDMDHENMFWYRQDPGLGLRLIYFSYDVKMKEKGDIPEGYSVSREKKERFSLILESASTNQTSMYLCASSLGARTRDTEAFFGQGTRLTVV.

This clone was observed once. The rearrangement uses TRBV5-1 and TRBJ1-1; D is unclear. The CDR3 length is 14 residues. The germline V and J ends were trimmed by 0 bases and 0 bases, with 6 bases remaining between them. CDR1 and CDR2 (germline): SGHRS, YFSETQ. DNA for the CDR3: TGCGCCAGCAGCTTGGAACAGATGAACACTGAAGCTTTCTTT. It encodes CASSLEQMNTEAFF.

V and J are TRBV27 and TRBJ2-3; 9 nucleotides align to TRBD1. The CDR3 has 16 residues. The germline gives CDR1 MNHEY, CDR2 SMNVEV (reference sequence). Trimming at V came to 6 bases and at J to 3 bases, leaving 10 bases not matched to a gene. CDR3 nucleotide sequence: TGTGCCAGCAGCAATTACAGGGGGCTGGTAACAGATACGCAGTATTTT. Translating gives CASSNYRGLVTDTQYF.

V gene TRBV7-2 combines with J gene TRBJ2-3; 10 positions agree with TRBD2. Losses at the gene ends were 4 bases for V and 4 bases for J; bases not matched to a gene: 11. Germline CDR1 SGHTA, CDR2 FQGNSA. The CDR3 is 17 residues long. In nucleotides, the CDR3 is TGTGCCAGCAGCTCCCCGCTTAGCGGGGGGTTGGCAGATACGCAGTATTTT. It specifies CASSSPLSGGLADTQYF.

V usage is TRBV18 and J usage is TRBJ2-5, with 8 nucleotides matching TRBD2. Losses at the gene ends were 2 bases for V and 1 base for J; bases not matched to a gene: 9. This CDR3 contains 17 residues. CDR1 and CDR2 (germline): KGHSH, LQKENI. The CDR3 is CASSPNNGGGFQETQYF. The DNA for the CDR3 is TGTGCCAGCTCACCAAACAACGGGGGGGGCTTCCAAGAGACCCAGTACTTC.

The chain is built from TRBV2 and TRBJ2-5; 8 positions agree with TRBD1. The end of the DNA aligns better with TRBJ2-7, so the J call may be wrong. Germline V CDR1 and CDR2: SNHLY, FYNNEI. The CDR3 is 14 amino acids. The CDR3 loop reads CASSESGQGYEQYF. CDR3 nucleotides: TGTGCCAGCAGTGAAAGCGGACAGGGCTACGAGCAGTACTTC.

Here the CDR3 reads CASDRTSGPSYEQYF. The CDR3 DNA sequence: TGTGCCTCCGATAGGACTAGCGGGCCGTCCTACGAGCAGTACTTC. The chain employs TRBV30 and TRBJ2-7; 11 nucleotides align to TRBD2. This CDR3 has 15 amino acids. Germline V CDR1 and CDR2: GTSNPN, SVGIG (reference sequence). V shed 7 bases and J 1 base; nucleotides not matched to a gene: 9.

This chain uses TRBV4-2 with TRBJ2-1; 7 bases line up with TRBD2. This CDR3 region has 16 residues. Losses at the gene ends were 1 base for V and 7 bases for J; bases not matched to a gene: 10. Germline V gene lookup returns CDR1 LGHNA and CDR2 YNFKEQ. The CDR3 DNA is TGTGCCAGCAGCCAAGGAGTCACTAGCGCGAGAAATGAGCAGTTCTTC. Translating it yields CASSQGVTSARNEQFF.

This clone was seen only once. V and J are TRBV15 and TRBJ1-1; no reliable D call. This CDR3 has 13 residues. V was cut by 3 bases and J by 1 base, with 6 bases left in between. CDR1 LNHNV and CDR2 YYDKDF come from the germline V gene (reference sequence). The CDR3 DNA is TGTGCCACCAGCAGGTGGAAGAACACTGAAGCTTTCTTT. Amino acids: CATSRWKNTEAFF.

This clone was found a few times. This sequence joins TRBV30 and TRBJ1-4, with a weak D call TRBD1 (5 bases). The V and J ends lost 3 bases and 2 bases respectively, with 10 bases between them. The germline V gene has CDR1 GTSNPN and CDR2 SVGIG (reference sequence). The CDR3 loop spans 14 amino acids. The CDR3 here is CAWSRVATNEKLFF. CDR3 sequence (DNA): TGTGCCTGGAGCAGGGTCGCCACTAATGAAAAACTGTTTTTT. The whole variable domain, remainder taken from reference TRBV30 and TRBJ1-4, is SQTIHQWPATLVQPVGSPLSLECTVEGTSNPNLYWYRQAAGRGLQLLFYSVGIGQISSEVPQNLSASRPQDRQFILSSKKLLLSDSGFYLCAWSRVATNEKLFFGSGTQLSVL.

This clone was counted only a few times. In DNA form, the CDR3 reads TGTGCCAGCAGCCTCACAGGGAGGTACACTGAAGCTTTCTTT. It translates to CASSLTGRYTEAFF. The chain combines TRBV13 with TRBJ1-1; tentatively, D is TRBD1 (6 bases). V was clipped by 5 bases and J by 3 bases, with 13 bases between them. CDR1 and CDR2 (germline): PRHDT, FYEKMQ (reference sequence). The CDR3 sequence is 14 residues long.

The CDR3 sequence: CASSFLNFLVETQYF. Here the CDR3 DNA reads TGTGCCAGCAGTTTCCTTAACTTTTTAGTTGAGACCCAGTACTTC. This chain uses TRBV6-5 with TRBJ2-5; D is unclear. Trimming took off 4 bases at V and 5 bases at J, with 17 bases between the two ends. This CDR3 comprises 15 residues. Germline CDR1 MNHEY, CDR2 SVGAGI.

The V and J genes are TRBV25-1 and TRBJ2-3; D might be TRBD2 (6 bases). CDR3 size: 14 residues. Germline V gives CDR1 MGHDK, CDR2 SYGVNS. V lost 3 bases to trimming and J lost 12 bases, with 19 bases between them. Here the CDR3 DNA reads TGTGCCAGCAGTGATTCGGGGACTCTGACCTCTCAGTATTTT. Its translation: CASSDSGTLTSQYF.

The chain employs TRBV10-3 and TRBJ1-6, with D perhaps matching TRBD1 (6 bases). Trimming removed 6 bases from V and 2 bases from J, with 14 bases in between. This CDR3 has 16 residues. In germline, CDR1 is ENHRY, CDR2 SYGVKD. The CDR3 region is CAIRETGIAYNSPLHF. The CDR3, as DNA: TGTGCCATCAGGGAAACAGGGATCGCCTATAATTCACCCCTCCACTTT.

CDR3 sequence reads: CASSLGEWGTQYF. CDR3 in DNA: TGCGCCAGCAGCTTGGGCGAGTGGGGCACGCAGTATTTT. The rearrangement links TRBV5-1 to TRBJ2-3, with D possibly matching TRBD1 (5 bases). The CDR3 extends over 13 amino acids. Trimming took off 0 bases at V and 9 bases at J, with 11 bases between the two ends. CDR1 and CDR2 (germline): SGHRS, YFSETQ.

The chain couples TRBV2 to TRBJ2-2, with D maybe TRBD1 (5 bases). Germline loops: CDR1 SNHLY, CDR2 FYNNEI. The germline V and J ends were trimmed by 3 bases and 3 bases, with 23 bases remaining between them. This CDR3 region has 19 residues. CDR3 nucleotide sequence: TGTGCCAGCAGTGAGCACGTGATGTGGACACCCATATACACCGGGGAGCTGTTTTTT. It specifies CASSEHVMWTPIYTGELFF.